Many counts were recorded for the clone carrying this T cell receptor (beta chain). Time point given: patch test 1, 2 weeks after DPC sensitization. Indicated treatment: therapeutic diphenylcyclopropenone sensitization with weekly scalp DPC. This specimen comes from a study of human T cells and chemical hapten exposure. Study summary: Patients' scalps got diphenylcyclopropenone weekly throughout the approximately 25-week study.

V dropped 6 bases and J dropped 4 bases, with 10 bases sitting between them. Germline CDR1 reads SGHAT; CDR2 reads FQDESV (reference sequence). This CDR3 is built from 14 residues. Each CDR3 protein gets one entry after TCRdb re-called the RACE reads with MiXCR. The table has around 300,000 distinct CDR3 sequences, approximately 6.3% seen once. The receptor's source is a woman between 18 and 30 years old with alopecia areata. Some clones in this sample may be carry-over from other donors' samples. The sequencing here drew on whole blood, taken in connection with sensitization to the hapten diphenylcyclopropenone (DPC). The chain joins TRBV11-1 to TRBJ2-6; a weak D match, TRBD1 (5 bases). The CDR3 region is CASREQEGANVLTF. The DNA for the CDR3 is TGTGCCAGCAGAGAACAGGAAGGGGCCAACGTCCTGACTTTC.